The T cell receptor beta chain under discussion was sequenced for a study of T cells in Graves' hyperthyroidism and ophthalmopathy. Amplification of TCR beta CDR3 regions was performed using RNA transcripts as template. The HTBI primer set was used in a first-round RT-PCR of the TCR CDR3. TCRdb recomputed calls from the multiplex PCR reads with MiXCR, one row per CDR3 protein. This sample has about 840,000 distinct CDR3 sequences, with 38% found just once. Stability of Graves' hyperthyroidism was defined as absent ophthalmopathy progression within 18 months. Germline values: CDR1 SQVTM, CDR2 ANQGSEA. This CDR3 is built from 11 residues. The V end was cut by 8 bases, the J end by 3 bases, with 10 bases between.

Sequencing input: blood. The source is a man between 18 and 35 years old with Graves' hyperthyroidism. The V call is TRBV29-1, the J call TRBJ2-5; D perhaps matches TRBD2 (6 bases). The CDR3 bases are TGCAGCAACTTAGCGGAAGAGACCCAGTACTTC. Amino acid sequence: CSNLAEETQYF.